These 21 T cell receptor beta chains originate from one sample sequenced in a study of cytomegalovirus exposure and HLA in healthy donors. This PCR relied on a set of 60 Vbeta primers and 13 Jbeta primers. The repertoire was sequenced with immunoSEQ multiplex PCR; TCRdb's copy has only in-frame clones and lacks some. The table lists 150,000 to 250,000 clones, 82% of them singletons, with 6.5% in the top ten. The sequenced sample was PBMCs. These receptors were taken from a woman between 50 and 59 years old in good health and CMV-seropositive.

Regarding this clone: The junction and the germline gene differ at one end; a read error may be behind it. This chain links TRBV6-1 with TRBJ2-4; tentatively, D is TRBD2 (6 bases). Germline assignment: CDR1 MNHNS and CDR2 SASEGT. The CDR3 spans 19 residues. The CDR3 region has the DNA TGTGCCAGCAGTGTCTCCGGAGGGGTTTTGTATTATGCCAAAAACAGTCAGTACTTC. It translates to CASSVSGGVLYYAKNSQYF.

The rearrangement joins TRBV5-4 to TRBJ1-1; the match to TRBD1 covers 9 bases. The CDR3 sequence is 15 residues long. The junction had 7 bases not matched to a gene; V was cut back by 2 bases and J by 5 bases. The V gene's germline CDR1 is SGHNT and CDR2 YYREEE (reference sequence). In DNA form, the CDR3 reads TGTGCCAGCAGCTTCGGGACAGGGAGATTGACTGAAGCTTTCTTT. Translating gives CASSFGTGRLTEAFF.

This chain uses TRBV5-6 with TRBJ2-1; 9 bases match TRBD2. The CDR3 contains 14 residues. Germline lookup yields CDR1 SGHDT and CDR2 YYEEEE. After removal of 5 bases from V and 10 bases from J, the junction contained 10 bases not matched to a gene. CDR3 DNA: TGTGCCAGCAGTTTCGGAGATCTAGCGGGGGAGCAGTTCTTC. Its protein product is CASSFGDLAGEQFF. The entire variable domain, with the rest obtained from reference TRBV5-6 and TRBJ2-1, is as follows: DAGVTQSPTHLIKTRGQQVTLRCSPKSGHDTVSWYQQALGQGPQFIFQYYEEEERQRGNFPDRFSGHQFPNYSSELNVNALLLGDSALYLCASSFGDLAGEQFFGPGTRLTVL.

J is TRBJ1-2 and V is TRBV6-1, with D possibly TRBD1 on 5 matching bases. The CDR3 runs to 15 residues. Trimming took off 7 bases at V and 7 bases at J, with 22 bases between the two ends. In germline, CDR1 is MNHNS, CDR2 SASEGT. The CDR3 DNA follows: TGTGCCAGCATCTATACGGGACTGGGGGGGTCTGGCTACACCTTC. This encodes CASIYTGLGGSGYTF.

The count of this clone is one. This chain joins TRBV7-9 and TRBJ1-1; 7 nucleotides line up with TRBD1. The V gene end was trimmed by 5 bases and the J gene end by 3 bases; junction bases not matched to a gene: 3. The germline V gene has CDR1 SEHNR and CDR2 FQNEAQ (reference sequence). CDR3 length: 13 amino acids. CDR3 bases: TGTGCCAGCAGCCGACAGGGATACACTGAAGCTTTCTTT. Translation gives CASSRQGYTEAFF.

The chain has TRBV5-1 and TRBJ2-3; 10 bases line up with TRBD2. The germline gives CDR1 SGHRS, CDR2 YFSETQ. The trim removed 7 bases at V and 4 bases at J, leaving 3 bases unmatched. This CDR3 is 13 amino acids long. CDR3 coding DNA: TGCGCCAGCTCACTAGCGGGGTCAGATACGCAGTATTTT. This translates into CASSLAGSDTQYF.

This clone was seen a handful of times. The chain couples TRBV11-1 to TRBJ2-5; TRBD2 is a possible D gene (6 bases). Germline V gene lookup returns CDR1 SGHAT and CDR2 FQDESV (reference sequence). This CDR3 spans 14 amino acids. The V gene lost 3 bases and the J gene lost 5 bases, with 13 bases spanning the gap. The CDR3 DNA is TGTGCCAGCAGCTTTTCGGGGGAGCTGGAGACCCAGTACTTC. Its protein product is CASSFSGELETQYF.

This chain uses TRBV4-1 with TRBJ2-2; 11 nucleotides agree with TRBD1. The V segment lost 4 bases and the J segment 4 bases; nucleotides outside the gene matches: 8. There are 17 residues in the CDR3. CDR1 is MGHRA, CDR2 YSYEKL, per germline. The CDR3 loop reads CASSLSQGQGGTGELFF. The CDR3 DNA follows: TGCGCCAGCAGCCTTTCACAGGGACAGGGGGGCACCGGGGAGCTGTTTTTT.

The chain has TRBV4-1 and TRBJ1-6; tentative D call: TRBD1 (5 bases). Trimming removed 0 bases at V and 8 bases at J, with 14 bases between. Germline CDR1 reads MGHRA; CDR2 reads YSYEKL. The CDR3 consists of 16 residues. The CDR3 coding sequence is TGCGCCAGCAGCCAAGATGGTGCAGGGAACGATTCACCCCTCCACTTT. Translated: CASSQDGAGNDSPLHF.

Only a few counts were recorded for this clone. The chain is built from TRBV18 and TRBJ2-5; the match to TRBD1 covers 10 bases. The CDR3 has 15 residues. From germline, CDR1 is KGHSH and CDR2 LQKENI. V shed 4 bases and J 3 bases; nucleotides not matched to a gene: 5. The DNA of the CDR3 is TGTGCCAGCTCACGACCGGGACAGGGGAAAGAGACCCAGTACTTC. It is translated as CASSRPGQGKETQYF.

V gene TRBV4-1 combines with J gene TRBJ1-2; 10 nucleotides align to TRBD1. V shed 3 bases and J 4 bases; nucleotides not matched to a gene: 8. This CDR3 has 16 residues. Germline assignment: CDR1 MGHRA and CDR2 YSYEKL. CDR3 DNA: TGCGCCAGCAGCCACTCACAGACAGGGGGCGGCTATGGCTACACCTTC. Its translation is CASSHSQTGGGYGYTF.

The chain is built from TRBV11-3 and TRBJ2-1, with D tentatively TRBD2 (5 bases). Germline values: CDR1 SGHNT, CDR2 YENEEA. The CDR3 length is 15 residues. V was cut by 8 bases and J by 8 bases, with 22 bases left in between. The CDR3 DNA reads TGTGCCAGCGCCGCGGGCAGAGATCCCTTGGATGAGCAGTTCTTC. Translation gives CASAAGRDPLDEQFF.

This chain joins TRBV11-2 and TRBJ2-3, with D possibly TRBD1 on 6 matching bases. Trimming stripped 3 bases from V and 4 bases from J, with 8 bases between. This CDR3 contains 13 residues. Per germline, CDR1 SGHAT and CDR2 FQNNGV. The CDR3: CASSFRGSDTQYF. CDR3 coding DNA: TGTGCCAGCAGCTTTAGGGGGTCAGATACGCAGTATTTT.

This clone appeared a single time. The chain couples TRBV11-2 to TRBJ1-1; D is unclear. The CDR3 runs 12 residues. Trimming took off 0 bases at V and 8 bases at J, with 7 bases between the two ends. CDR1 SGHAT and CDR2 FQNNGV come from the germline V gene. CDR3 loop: CASSLESPEAFF. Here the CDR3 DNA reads TGTGCCAGCAGCTTAGAGAGCCCGGAAGCTTTCTTT.

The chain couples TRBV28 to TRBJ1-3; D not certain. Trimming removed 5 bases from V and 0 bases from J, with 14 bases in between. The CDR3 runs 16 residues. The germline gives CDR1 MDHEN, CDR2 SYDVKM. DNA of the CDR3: TGTGCCAGCAGTGGAGGATCGAAGATCTCTGGAAACACCATATATTTT. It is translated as CASSGGSKISGNTIYF.

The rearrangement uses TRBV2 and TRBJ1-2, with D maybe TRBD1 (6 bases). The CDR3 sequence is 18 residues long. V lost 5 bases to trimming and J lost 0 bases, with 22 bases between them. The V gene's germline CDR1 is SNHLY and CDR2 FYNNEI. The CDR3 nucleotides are TGTGCCAGCAGTTCCGAGCCCTCGGACAGCGTTACTAACTATGGCTACACCTTC. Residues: CASSSEPSDSVTNYGYTF.

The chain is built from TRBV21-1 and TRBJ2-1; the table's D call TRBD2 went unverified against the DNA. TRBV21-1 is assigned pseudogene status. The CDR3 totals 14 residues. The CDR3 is CASKVGLALKEQFF. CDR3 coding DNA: TGTGCCAGCAAGGTAGGACTAGCGTTAAAAGAGCAGTTCTTC.

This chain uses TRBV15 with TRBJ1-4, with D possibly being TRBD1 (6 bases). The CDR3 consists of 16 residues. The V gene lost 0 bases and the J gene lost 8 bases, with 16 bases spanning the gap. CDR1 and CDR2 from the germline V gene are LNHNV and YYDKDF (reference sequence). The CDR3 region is CATSRDRGTGREKLFF. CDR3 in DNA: TGTGCCACCAGCAGAGATCGTGGAACAGGGCGAGAAAAACTGTTTTTT.

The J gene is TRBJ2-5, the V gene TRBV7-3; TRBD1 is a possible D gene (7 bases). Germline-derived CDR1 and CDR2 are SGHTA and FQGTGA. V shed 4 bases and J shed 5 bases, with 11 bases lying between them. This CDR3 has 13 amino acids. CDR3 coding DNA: TGTGCCAGCAGCTCCCAGGGGGGCGAGACCCAGTACTTC. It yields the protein CASSSQGGETQYF. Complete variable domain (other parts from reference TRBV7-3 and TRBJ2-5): GAGVSQTPSNKVTEKGKYVELRCDPISGHTALYWYRQSLGQGPEFLIYFQGTGAADDSGLPNDRFFAVRPEGSVSTLKIQRTERGDSAVYLCASSSQGGETQYFGPGTRLLVL.

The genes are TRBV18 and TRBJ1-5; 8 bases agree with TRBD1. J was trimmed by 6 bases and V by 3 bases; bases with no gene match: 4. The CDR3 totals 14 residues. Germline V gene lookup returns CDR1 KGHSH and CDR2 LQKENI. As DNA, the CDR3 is TGTGCCAGCTCACCTACAGGGGGGGGTCAGCCCCAGCATTTT. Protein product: CASSPTGGGQPQHF. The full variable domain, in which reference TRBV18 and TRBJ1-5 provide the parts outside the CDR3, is NAGVMQNPRHLVRRRGQEARLRCSPMKGHSHVYWYRQLPEEGLKFMVYLQKENIIDESGMPKERFSAEFPKEGPSILRIQQVVRGDSAAYFCASSPTGGGQPQHFGDGTRLSIL.

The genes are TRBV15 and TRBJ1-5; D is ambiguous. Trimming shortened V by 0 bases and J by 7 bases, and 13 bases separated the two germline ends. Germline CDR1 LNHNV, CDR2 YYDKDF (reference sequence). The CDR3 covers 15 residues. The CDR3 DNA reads TGTGCCACCAGCAGAGAGATCGCGGGGTCGCAGCCCCAGCATTTT. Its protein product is CATSREIAGSQPQHF.